Below are 32 T cell receptor beta chains sequenced from a single sample in a study of graft-versus-host responses after intestinal transplantation. Measured with immunoSEQ multiplex PCR; TCRdb has only the in-frame clones, and not every one. The sample lists just over 95,000 clones, roughly 92% occurring once. Their specific antigens are unknown. The sequencing used unstimulated CD4+ T cells sorted from spleen or lymph node cells, collected before intestinal transplant. The receptors stem from a human donor who received an intestinal transplant.

V is TRBV7-9 and J is TRBJ2-3, with 8 positions matching TRBD2. Unmatched junction bases numbered 7, after V lost 1 base and J lost 1 base. Germline V gene data show CDR1 as SEHNR and CDR2 as FQNEAQ (reference sequence). The CDR3 is 17 residues long. CDR3 sequence reads: CASSLGAGVPGTDTQYF. In nucleotides, the CDR3 is TGTGCCAGCAGCTTAGGAGCGGGAGTCCCTGGCACAGATACGCAGTATTTT.

The chain has TRBV19 and TRBJ1-1, with D tentatively TRBD1 (6 bases). This CDR3 has 14 residues. V lost 6 bases to trimming and J lost 7 bases, with 18 bases between them. Germline values: CDR1 LNHDA, CDR2 SQIVND (reference sequence). In nucleotides, the CDR3 is TGTGCCAGTAGCCACCCGGGCAGGGGCGGTGAAGCTTTCTTT. Protein: CASSHPGRGGEAFF.

This sequence joins TRBV2 and TRBJ1-5; D is possibly TRBD1 (5 bases). With 7 bases removed from V and 1 base from J, the gap between germline ends came to 14 bases. The length of the CDR3 is 15 residues. CDR1 and CDR2 (germline): SNHLY, FYNNEI. CDR3 coding DNA: TGTGCCAGCAAAAGCTGGGAGGGGAGCAATCAGCCCCAGCATTTT. Translating it yields CASKSWEGSNQPQHF.

The gene calls are TRBV5-8 and TRBJ1-5; TRBD1 might be the D (6 bases). Per germline, CDR1 SGHTS and CDR2 YDEGEE. The CDR3 covers 15 residues. Trimming left V 5 bases short and J 0 bases short, with 12 bases between. The CDR3 DNA follows: TGTGCCAGCAGTAAAAGACAGGCTAGCAATCAGCCCCAGCATTTT. It is translated as CASSKRQASNQPQHF.

The genes are TRBV18 and TRBJ1-2, with 7 bases that match TRBD1. The junction had 7 bases not matched to a gene; V was cut back by 6 bases and J by 3 bases. The CDR3 is 14 residues long. Germline V lookup: CDR1 KGHSH, CDR2 LQKENI. The CDR3 DNA reads TGTGCCAGCTCCCCCCTCGGACAGGACTATGGCTACACCTTC. Its protein product is CASSPLGQDYGYTF.

The V gene is TRBV7-9, the J gene TRBJ2-3, with unresolved D. The CDR3 is made up of 12 amino acids. CDR1 and CDR2 from the germline V gene are SEHNR and FQNEAQ (reference sequence). V was shortened by 7 bases and J by 2 bases, with 7 bases between the two germline ends. The CDR3 loop is CASIQHTDTQYF. CDR3 sequence (DNA): TGTGCCAGCATCCAACACACAGATACGCAGTATTTT.

The V and J genes are TRBV7-2 and TRBJ2-1; 10 bases are a match to TRBD2. This CDR3 has 17 amino acids. V lost 1 base, J lost 5 bases, and 8 bases stayed unmatched. CDR1 is SGHTA, CDR2 FQGNSA, per germline. The CDR3 DNA reads as TGTGCCAGCAGCTTAGGGCTCGGGCTAGCGGGAGACAATGAGCAGTTCTTC. This sequence encodes CASSLGLGLAGDNEQFF.

This chain joins TRBV28 and TRBJ1-1; D is possibly TRBD1 (6 bases). Germline CDR1 and CDR2: MDHEN and SYDVKM. The CDR3 spans 12 residues. Trimming took off 6 bases at V and 7 bases at J, with 12 bases between the two ends. The CDR3 coding sequence is TGTGCCAGCAGATCACAGGGCCTTGAAGCTTTCTTT. The encoded protein is CASRSQGLEAFF.

The chain employs TRBV7-2 and TRBJ2-1; 10 nucleotides agree with TRBD2. V dropped 5 bases and J dropped 3; count of bases not matched to a gene: 4. The CDR3 length is 15 residues. Germline V gene lookup returns CDR1 SGHTA and CDR2 FQGNSA. This chain's CDR3 is CASSPGTSDYNEQFF. CDR3 nucleotide sequence: TGTGCCAGCAGCCCCGGGACTAGCGACTACAATGAGCAGTTCTTC.

The J gene is TRBJ2-7, the V gene TRBV28; maybe TRBD2 (5 bases). The CDR3 length is 15 residues. The germline V and J ends were trimmed by 2 bases and 0 bases, with 11 bases remaining between them. In germline, CDR1 is MDHEN, CDR2 SYDVKM. The CDR3 DNA sequence: TGTGCCAGCAGTTTACCCGTAGCGAGCTCCTACGAGCAGTACTTC. Its translation: CASSLPVASSYEQYF.

This clone was counted a single time. The genes are TRBV5-1 and TRBJ2-3; 8 nucleotides align to TRBD1. Germline V gene sequence: CDR1 SGHRS, CDR2 YFSETQ. The length of the CDR3 is 13 residues. V shed 4 bases and J 7 bases; nucleotides not matched to a gene: 5. The CDR3 DNA reads TGCGCCAGCAGCCTGGACAGGGTAAATACGCAGTATTTT. It is translated as CASSLDRVNTQYF.

The rearrangement joins TRBV5-1 to TRBJ1-3; D is perhaps TRBD1 (5 bases). The germline V and J ends were trimmed by 4 bases and 4 bases, with 15 bases remaining between them. The germline CDR1 and CDR2 sequences are SGHRS and YFSETQ. The CDR3 loop spans 15 amino acids. CDR3 amino acids: CASSRSLGQGNTIYF. The CDR3, as DNA: TGCGCCAGCAGCCGGAGCCTGGGGCAAGGAAACACCATATATTTT. The variable domain in full, with the rest retrieved from reference TRBV5-1 and TRBJ1-3, is KAGVTQTPRYLIKTRGQQVTLSCSPISGHRSVSWYQQTPGQGLQFLFEYFSETQRNKGNFPGRFSGRQFSNSRSEMNVSTLELGDSALYLCASSRSLGQGNTIYFGEGSWLTVV.

This chain connects TRBV2 to TRBJ1-5; 8 nucleotides line up with TRBD1. The CDR3 contains 13 residues. Germline CDR1 SNHLY, CDR2 FYNNEI. With 6 bases clipped from V and 2 bases from J, the junction kept 0 bases outside the gene matches. DNA of the CDR3: TGTGCCAGCAGGGGACAGGGCAATCAGCCCCAGCATTTT. Protein sequence: CASRGQGNQPQHF.

The V call is TRBV6-5, the J call TRBJ2-2; D is unclear. This CDR3 region has 16 residues. Germline V lookup: CDR1 MNHEY, CDR2 SVGAGI. Trimming took off 2 bases at V and 3 bases at J, with 13 bases between the two ends. The DNA of the CDR3 is TGTGCCAGCAGTTACAGGCCCGGGTTGGACACCGGGGAGCTGTTTTTT. This translates into CASSYRPGLDTGELFF.

The chain recombines TRBV7-9 with TRBJ1-5, with unresolved D. This CDR3 region has 16 residues. V was trimmed by 5 bases and J by 3 bases, leaving 17 bases between them. CDR1 and CDR2 (germline): SEHNR, FQNEAQ (reference sequence). The CDR3 loop is CASSPSEASHNQPQHF. CDR3 coding DNA: TGTGCCAGCAGCCCCTCCGAGGCCAGCCACAATCAGCCCCAGCATTTT.

The chain carries TRBV2 and TRBJ1-3; a possible D gene is TRBD1 (6 bases). Germline assignment: CDR1 SNHLY and CDR2 FYNNEI. CDR3 length: 15 residues. V lost 5 bases, J lost 0 bases, and 11 bases lay in between. CDR3 nucleotides: TGTGCCAGCAGTAGCCAAGGGGGCTCTGGAAACACCATATATTTT. Translated: CASSSQGGSGNTIYF.

The J gene is TRBJ2-3, the V gene TRBV15, with D tentatively TRBD2 (6 bases). Trimming removed 0 bases from V and 9 bases from J, with 19 bases in between. The CDR3 runs to 16 residues. Germline-derived CDR1 and CDR2 are LNHNV and YYDKDF (reference sequence). This CDR3 reads CATSRDGGAYVLTQYF. The CDR3 DNA follows: TGTGCCACCAGCAGAGATGGAGGGGCCTATGTCTTGACGCAGTATTTT.

The chain has TRBV9 and TRBJ2-3, with D possibly being TRBD2 (5 bases). Germline V gene sequence: CDR1 SGDLS, CDR2 YYNGEE. The CDR3 has 12 amino acids. V was clipped by 6 bases and J by 2 bases, with 7 bases between them. The DNA for the CDR3 is TGTGCCAGCACGGGGAACACAGATACGCAGTATTTT. This sequence encodes CASTGNTDTQYF.

This rearrangement joins TRBV5-4 to TRBJ1-1, with 8 bases that match TRBD1. The CDR3 length is 16 residues. With 1 base clipped from V and 0 bases from J, the junction kept 5 bases outside the gene matches. Per the germline V gene, CDR1 is SGHNT and CDR2 is YYREEE (reference sequence). As DNA, the CDR3 is TGTGCCAGCAGCTTGAGCCGGGACAGGATGAACACTGAAGCTTTCTTT. Translation gives CASSLSRDRMNTEAFF.

This chain joins TRBV6-1 and TRBJ2-6, with D possibly being TRBD1 (6 bases). The CDR3 is 15 residues long. Germline loops: CDR1 MNHNS, CDR2 SASEGT. V dropped 6 bases and J dropped 0 bases, with 9 bases sitting between them. CDR3 residues: CASRLGGSGANVLTF. The CDR3 coding sequence is TGTGCCAGCAGACTAGGGGGCTCTGGGGCCAACGTCCTGACTTTC.

The chain recombines TRBV7-3 with TRBJ2-3; TRBD2 matches 10 bases. The CDR3 runs to 18 residues. With 0 bases clipped from V and 3 bases from J, the junction kept 9 bases outside the gene matches. CDR1 and CDR2 from the germline V gene are SGHTA and FQGTGA. The CDR3 loop is CASSLTGYSGGATDTQYF. CDR3 in DNA: TGTGCCAGCAGCTTAACAGGTTACAGCGGGGGGGCGACAGATACGCAGTATTTT.

The V and J genes are TRBV2 and TRBJ2-2; D gene ambiguous. The CDR3 covers 14 residues. Germline CDR1 and CDR2: SNHLY and FYNNEI. Trimming took 6 bases from V and 2 from J, leaving 10 bases between them. In DNA form, the CDR3 reads TGTGCCAGCAGCTCACGGTACAACACCGGGGAGCTGTTTTTT. It codes for CASSSRYNTGELFF. The full variable domain, with the rest looked up from reference TRBV2 and TRBJ2-2, is EPEVTQTPSHQVTQMGQEVILRCVPISNHLYFYWYRQILGQKVEFLVSFYNNEISEKSEIFDDQFSVERPDGSNFTLKIRSTKLEDSAMYFCASSSRYNTGELFFGEGSRLTVL.

This chain uses TRBV19 with TRBJ2-1, with TRBD2 matching 13 bases. Looked up from germline, CDR1 is LNHDA and CDR2 is SQIVND (reference sequence). After removal of 5 bases from V and 7 bases from J, the junction contained 11 bases not matched to a gene. This CDR3 has 17 residues. CDR3: CASSAFSGTSGANEQFF. CDR3 coding DNA: TGTGCCAGTAGTGCCTTTTCCGGGACTAGCGGGGCGAATGAGCAGTTCTTC.

This clone was seen only a few times. The chain joins TRBV5-1 to TRBJ2-7, with TRBD1 matching 10 bases. The CDR3 consists of 17 residues. Germline trimming cut 3 bases from V and 4 bases from J; bases unmatched to any gene: 13. The germline CDR1 and CDR2 sequences are SGHRS and YFSETQ. CDR3 sequence: CASSSTPLGQGVYEQYF. DNA for the CDR3: TGCGCCAGCAGCTCAACCCCCCTAGGACAGGGGGTATACGAGCAGTACTTC.

Here the CDR3 DNA reads TGTGCCAGCAGCTCCGCACCGTTAGCGGGGGTTTCCGAGCAGTACTTC. Protein sequence: CASSSAPLAGVSEQYF. The genes are TRBV7-2 and TRBJ2-7, with 9 bases identical to TRBD2. The CDR3 totals 16 residues. Germline values: CDR1 SGHTA, CDR2 FQGNSA. The V segment lost 4 bases and the J segment 6 bases; nucleotides outside the gene matches: 13.

The chain uses TRBV19 and TRBJ1-1; D is ambiguous. Germline loops: CDR1 LNHDA, CDR2 SQIVND (reference sequence). The V end was cut by 3 bases, the J end by 6 bases, with 14 bases between. CDR3 size: 14 residues. For the CDR3, the DNA is TGTGCCAGTAGTATGAGGACCCACGGGGCTGAAGCTTTCTTT. Its protein product is CASSMRTHGAEAFF.

The chain's CDR3 is CAWSLGESQPQHF. The CDR3 nucleotides read TGTGCCTGGAGTTTAGGGGAATCGCAGCCCCAGCATTTT. This chain joins TRBV30 and TRBJ1-5, with D maybe TRBD1 (5 bases). The V end was cut by 2 bases, the J end by 7 bases, with 12 bases between. Per germline, CDR1 GTSNPN and CDR2 SVGIG (reference sequence). The CDR3 runs to 13 residues.

The V gene is TRBV2, the J gene TRBJ1-5, with 7 bases matching TRBD1. Germline V gene lookup returns CDR1 SNHLY and CDR2 FYNNEI. Germline trimming cut 3 bases from V and 3 bases from J; bases unmatched to any gene: 8. The CDR3 totals 16 residues. The CDR3 DNA reads TGTGCCAGCAGTGAGACAGGGTATAAGGTCAATCAGCCCCAGCATTTT. It yields the protein CASSETGYKVNQPQHF.

Only one count was recorded for this clone. The CDR3 nucleotides read TGTGCCTGGAGTATTGACAGGGGGCTCGCTGAAGCTTTCTTT. Protein product: CAWSIDRGLAEAFF. The rearrangement uses TRBV30 and TRBJ1-1; the match to TRBD1 covers 10 bases. J was trimmed by 6 bases and V by 2 bases; bases with no gene match: 6. The CDR3 runs to 14 residues. CDR1 and CDR2 (germline): GTSNPN, SVGIG (reference sequence).

CDR3 residues: CASSLRTLKDTQYF. DNA of the CDR3: TGTGCCAGCAGCTTAAGGACACTCAAAGATACGCAGTATTTT. V and J are TRBV5-5 and TRBJ2-3; tentatively, D is TRBD1 (5 bases). This CDR3 is 14 amino acids long. Germline V gene data show CDR1 as SGHKS and CDR2 as YYEKEE (reference sequence). Trimming shortened V by 2 bases and J by 5 bases, and 12 bases separated the two germline ends. The full variable domain, rest sourced from reference TRBV5-5 and TRBJ2-3, is DAGVTQSPTHLIKTRGQQVTLRCSPISGHKSVSWYQQVLGQGPQFIFQYYEKEERGRGNFPDRFSARQFPNYSSELNVNALLLGDSALYLCASSLRTLKDTQYFGPGTRLTVL.

The chain uses TRBV27 and TRBJ1-2; 7 positions agree with TRBD1. Trimming removed 0 bases from V and 0 bases from J; junction bases left unmatched: 13. Germline V gene sequence: CDR1 MNHEY, CDR2 SMNVEV (reference sequence). CDR3 length: 19 residues. In DNA form, the CDR3 reads TGTGCCAGCAGTTTATCTTTAGAGATGACAGGGAAAGCTAACTATGGCTACACCTTC. Its translation: CASSLSLEMTGKANYGYTF.

V is TRBV4-3 and J is TRBJ2-7, with 7 positions matching TRBD2. Trimming at V came to 1 base and at J to 0 bases, leaving 6 bases not matched to a gene. CDR3 length: 16 amino acids. CDR1 and CDR2 from the germline V gene are LGHNA and YSLEER. The CDR3 here is CASSQALGGYSYEQYF. The CDR3 region has the DNA TGCGCCAGCAGCCAAGCCCTCGGGGGGTACTCCTACGAGCAGTACTTC.